Reported below is one TCR beta chain. Construction of the TCRbeta library involved unique molecular identifiers. TCRdb called the PCR reads again in MiXCR, with one record for every CDR3 protein. The table has some 390,000 distinct CDR3 sequences, over 20% seen once. The entry originates in a study of T-cell reconstitution after alpha-beta-depleted transplantation in children. The CDR3 is 17 residues long. V was cut by 5 bases and J by 0 bases, with 20 bases left in between. Germline CDR1 SGHVS, CDR2 FQNEAQ. The chain joins TRBV7-8 to TRBJ2-7; D perhaps matches TRBD1 (5 bases). The sample in question was PBMCs from the stem cell graft donor, obtained from the stem cell graft. The source of this sequence is a human donor who donated a stem cell graft to a child with acute myeloid leukemia. In DNA form, the CDR3 reads TGTGCCAGCAGCCCCCCTGGGGCCCGCGAGACCTCCTACGAGCAGTACTTC. It codes for CASSPPGARETSYEQYF.